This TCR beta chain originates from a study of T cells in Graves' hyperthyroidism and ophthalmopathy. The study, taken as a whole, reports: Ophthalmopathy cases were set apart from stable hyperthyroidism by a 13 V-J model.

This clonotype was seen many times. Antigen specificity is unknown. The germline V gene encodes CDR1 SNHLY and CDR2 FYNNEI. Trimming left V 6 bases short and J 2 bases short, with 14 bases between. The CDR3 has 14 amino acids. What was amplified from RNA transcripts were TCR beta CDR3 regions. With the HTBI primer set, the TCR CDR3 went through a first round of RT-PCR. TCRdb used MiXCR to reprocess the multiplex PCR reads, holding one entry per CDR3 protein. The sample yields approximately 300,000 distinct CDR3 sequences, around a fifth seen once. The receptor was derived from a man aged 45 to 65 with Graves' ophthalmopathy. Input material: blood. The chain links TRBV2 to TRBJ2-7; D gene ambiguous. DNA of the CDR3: TGTGCCAGCAGCTCAGCAGCAGGCACCTACGAGCAGTACTTC. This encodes CASSSAAGTYEQYF.